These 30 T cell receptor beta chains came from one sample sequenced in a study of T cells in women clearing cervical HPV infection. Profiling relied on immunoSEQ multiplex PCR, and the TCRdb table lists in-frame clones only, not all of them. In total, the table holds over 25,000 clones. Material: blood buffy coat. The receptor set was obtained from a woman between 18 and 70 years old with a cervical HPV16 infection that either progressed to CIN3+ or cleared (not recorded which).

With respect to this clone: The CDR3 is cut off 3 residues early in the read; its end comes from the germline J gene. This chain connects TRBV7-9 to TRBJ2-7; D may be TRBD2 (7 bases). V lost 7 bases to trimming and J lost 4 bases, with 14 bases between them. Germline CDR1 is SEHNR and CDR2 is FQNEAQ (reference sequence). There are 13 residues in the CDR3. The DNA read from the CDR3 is TGTGCCAGCACCCAAGGGGGAGGGTACGAG. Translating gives CASTQGGGYE. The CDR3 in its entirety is CASTQGGGYEQYF.

The CDR3 loop is CASSLESGSYGYTF. CDR3 DNA, as far as it was read: TGTGCCAGCAGCTTAGAGTCCGGGTCCTATGGC. V gene TRBV11-2 combines with J gene TRBJ1-2; D is ambiguous. Sequencing ends 3 residues short of the CDR3 end; the germline J gene provides the rest. The germline gives CDR1 SGHAT, CDR2 FQNNGV. V was clipped by 0 bases and J by 4 bases, with 9 bases between them. The CDR3 loop spans 14 amino acids.

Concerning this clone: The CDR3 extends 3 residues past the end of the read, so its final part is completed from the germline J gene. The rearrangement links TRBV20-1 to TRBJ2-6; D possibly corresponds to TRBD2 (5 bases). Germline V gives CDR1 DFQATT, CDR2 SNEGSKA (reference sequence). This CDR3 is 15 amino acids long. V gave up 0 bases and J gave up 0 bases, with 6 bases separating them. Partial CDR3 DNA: TGCAGTGCTAGAGAAGCGGTCTCTGGGGCCAACGTC. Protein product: CSAREAVSGANV. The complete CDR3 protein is CSAREAVSGANVLTF.

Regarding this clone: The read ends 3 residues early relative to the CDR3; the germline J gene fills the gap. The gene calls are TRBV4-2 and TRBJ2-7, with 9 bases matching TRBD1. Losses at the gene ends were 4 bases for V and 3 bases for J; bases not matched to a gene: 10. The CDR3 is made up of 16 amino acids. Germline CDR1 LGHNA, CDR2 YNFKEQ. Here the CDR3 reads CASSPPPGQGDYEQYF. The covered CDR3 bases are TGTGCCAGCAGCCCTCCCCCGGGACAGGGTGACTACGAG.

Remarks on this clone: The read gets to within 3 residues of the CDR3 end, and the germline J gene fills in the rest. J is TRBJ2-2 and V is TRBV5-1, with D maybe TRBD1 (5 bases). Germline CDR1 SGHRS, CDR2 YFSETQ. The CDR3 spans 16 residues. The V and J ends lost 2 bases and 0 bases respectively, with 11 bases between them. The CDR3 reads CASSFLQVPNTGELFF. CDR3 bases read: TGCGCCAGCAGCTTTCTACAGGTCCCGAACACCGGGGAG.

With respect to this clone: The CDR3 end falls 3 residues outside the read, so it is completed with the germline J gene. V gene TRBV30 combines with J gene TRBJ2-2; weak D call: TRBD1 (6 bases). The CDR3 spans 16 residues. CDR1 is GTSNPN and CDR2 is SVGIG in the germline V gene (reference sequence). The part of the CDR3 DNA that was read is TGTGCCTGGAGACCACAGGGCCAGCGCTATAATTCACCG. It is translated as CAWRPQGQRYNSP. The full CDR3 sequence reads CAWRPQGQRYNSPLFF.

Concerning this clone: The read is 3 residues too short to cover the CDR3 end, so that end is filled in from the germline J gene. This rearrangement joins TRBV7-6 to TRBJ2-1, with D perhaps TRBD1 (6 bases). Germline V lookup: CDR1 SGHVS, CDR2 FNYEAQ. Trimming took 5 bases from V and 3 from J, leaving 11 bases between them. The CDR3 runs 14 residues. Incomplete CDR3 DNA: TGTGCCAGCAGCGACCGGGACAACTACAATGAG. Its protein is CASSDRDNYNE. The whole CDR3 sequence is CASSDRDNYNEQFF.

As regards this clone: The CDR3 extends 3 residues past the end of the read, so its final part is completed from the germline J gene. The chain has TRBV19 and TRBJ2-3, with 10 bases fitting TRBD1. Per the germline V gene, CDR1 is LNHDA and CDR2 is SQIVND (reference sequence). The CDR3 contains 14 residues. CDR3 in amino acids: CASSSGQGEETQYF. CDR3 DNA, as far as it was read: TGTGCCAGTAGTAGCGGACAGGGGGAAGAGACG.

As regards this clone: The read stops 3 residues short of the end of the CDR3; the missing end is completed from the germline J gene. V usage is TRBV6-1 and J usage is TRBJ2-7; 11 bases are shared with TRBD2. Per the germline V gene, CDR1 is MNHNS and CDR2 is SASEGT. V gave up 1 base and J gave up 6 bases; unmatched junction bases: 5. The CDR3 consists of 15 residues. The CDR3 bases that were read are TGTGCCAGCAGTGAAGAGTCCCTAGCGGGGGGCGAG. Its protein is CASSEESLAGGE. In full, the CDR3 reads CASSEESLAGGEQYF.

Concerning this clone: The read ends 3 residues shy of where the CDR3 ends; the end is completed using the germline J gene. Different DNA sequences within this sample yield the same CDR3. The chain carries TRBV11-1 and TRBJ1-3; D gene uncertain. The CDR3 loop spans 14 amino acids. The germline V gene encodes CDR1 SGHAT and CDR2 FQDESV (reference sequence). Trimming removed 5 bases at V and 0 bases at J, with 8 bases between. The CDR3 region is CASSQTRSGNTIYF. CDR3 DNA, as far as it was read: TGTGCCAGCAGCCAGACTCGCTCTGGAAACACC.

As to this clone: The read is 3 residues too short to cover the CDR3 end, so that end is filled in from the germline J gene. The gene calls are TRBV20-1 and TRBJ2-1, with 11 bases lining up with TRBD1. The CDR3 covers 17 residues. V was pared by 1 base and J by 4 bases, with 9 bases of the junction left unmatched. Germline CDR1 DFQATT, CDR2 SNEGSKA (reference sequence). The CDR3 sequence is CSARAPRDRGDYNEQFF. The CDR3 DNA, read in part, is TGCAGTGCTAGAGCGCCCCGGGACAGGGGGGATTACAATGAG.

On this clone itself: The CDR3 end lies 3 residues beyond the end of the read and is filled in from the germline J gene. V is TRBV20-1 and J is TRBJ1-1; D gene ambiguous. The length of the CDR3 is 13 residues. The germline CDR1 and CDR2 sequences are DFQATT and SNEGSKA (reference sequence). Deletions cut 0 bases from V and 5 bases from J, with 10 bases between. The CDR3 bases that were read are TGCAGTGCTAGAGATATGCGGAGGACTGAA. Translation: CSARDMRRTE. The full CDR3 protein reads CSARDMRRTEAFF.

The DNA read from the CDR3 is TGCGCCAGCAGTGGGACAGGGGGTACGAATGAG. Translation gives CASSGTGGTNE. The full CDR3 protein is CASSGTGGTNEQFF. This chain links TRBV10-1 with TRBJ2-1; 10 positions match TRBD1. Read sequence stops 3 residues before the CDR3 end, and the germline J gene provides the missing end. This CDR3 has 14 amino acids. Germline assignment: CDR1 WNHNN and CDR2 SYGVQD (reference sequence). V dropped 4 bases and J dropped 7; count of bases not matched to a gene: 4.

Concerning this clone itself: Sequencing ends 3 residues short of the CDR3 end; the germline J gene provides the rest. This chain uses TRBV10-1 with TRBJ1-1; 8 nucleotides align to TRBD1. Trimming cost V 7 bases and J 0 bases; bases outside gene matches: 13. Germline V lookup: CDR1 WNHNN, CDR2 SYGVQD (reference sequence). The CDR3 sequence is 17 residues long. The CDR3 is CASITPARTGMNTEAFF. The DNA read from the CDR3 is TGCGCCAGCATCACTCCCGCCAGGACAGGGATGAACACTGAA.

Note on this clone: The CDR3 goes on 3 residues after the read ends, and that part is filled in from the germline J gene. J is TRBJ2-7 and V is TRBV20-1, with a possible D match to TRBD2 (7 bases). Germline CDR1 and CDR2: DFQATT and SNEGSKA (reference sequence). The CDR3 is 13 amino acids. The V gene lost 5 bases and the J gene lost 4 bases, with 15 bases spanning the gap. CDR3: CSAPLRGGYEQYF. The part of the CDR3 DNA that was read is TGCAGTGCTCCACTGAGGGGGGGGTACGAG.

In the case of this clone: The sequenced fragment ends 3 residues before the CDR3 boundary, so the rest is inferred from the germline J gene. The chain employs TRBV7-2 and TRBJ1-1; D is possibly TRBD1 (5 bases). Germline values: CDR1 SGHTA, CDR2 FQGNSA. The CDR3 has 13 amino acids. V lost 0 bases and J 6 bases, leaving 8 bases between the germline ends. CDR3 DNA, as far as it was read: TGTGCCAGCAGCTTAGCGCGGGGGGCTGAA. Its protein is CASSLARGAE. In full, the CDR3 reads CASSLARGAEAFF.

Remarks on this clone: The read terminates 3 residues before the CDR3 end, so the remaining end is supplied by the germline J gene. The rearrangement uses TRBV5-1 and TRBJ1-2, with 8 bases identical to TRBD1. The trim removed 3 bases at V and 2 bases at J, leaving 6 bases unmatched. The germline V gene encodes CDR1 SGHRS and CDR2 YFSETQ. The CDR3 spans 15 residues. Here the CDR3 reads CASSYTRGRNYGYTF. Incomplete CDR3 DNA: TGCGCCAGCAGCTACACCAGGGGGCGGAACTATGGC.

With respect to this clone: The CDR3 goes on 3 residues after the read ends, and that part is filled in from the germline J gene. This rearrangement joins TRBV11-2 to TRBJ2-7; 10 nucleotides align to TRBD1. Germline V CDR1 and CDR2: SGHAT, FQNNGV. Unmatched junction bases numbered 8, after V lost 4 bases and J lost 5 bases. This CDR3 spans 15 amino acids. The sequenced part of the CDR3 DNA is TGTGCCAGCAGCTCCCTTGGGGACAGGGGCCACGAG. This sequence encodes CASSSLGDRGHE. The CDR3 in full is CASSSLGDRGHEQYF.

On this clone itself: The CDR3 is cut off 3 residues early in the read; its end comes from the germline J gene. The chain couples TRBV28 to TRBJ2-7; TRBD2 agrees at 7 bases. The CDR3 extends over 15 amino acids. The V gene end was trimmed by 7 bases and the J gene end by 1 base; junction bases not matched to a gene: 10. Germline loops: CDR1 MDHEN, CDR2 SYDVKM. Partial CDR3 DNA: TGTGCCAGCACCTCATCGGCTAGCGGTTCCTACGAG. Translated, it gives CASTSSASGSYE. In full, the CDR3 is CASTSSASGSYEQYF.

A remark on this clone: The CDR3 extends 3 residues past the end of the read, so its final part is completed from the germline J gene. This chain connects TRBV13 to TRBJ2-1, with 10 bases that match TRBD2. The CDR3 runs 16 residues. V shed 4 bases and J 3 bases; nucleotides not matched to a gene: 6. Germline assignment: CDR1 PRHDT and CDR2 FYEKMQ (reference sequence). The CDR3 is CASSSLTSGRYNEQFF. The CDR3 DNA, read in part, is TGTGCCAGCAGCTCTTTGACTAGCGGGCGCTACAATGAG.

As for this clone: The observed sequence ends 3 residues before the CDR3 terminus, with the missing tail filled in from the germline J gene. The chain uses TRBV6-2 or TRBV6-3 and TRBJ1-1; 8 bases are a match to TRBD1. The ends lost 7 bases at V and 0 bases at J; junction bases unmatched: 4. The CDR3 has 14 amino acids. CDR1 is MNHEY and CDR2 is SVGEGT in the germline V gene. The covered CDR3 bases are TGTGCCAGCACCAACAGGGGGATGAACACTGAA. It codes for CASTNRGMNTE. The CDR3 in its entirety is CASTNRGMNTEAFF.

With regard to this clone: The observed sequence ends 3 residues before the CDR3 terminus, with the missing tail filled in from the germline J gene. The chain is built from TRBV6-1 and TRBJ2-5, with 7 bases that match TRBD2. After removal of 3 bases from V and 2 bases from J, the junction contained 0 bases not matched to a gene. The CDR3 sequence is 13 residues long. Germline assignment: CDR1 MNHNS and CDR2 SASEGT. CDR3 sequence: CASSERGQETQYF. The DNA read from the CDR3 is TGTGCCAGCAGTGAGCGGGGGCAAGAGACC.

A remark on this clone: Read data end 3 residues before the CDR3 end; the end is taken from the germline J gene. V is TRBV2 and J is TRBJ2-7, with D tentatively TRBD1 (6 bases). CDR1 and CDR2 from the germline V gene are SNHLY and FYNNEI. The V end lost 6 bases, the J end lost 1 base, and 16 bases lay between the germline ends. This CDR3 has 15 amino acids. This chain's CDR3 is CASRPKSGVSYEQYF. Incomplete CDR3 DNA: TGTGCCAGCAGACCCAAGTCAGGGGTGTCCTACGAG. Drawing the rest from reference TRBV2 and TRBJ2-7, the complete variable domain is EPEVTQTPSHQVTQMGQEVILRCVPISNHLYFYWYRQILGQKVEFLVSFYNNEISEKSEIFDDQFSVERPDGSNFTLKIRSTKLEDSAMYFCASRPKSGVSYEQYFGPGTRLTVT.

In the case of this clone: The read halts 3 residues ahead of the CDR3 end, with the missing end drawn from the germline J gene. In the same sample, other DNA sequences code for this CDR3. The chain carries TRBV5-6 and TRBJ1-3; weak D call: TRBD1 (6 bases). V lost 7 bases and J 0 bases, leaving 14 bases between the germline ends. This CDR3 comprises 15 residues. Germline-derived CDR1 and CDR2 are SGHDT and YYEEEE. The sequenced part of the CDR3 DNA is TGTGCCAGCCTTTTCAGGGGAAGCTCTGGAAACACC. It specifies CASLFRGSSGNT. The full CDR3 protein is CASLFRGSSGNTIYF. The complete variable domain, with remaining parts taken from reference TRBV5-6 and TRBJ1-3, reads DAGVTQSPTHLIKTRGQQVTLRCSPKSGHDTVSWYQQALGQGPQFIFQYYEEEERQRGNFPDRFSGHQFPNYSSELNVNALLLGDSALYLCASLFRGSSGNTIYFGEGSWLTVV.

The sequenced CDR3 bases are TGTGCCAGCAGCTTAATGCGGGGGGGAGACTACGAG. Protein product: CASSLMRGGDYE. The full CDR3 reads CASSLMRGGDYEAFF. J is TRBJ1-1 and V is TRBV7-9; perhaps TRBD1 as D (5 bases). The read stops 3 residues short of the end of the CDR3; the missing end is completed from the germline J gene. Looked up from germline, CDR1 is SEHNR and CDR2 is FQNEAQ (reference sequence). This CDR3 spans 15 amino acids.

This chain's CDR3 is CASSNPMKGVYDYTF. The DNA read from the CDR3 is TGTGCCAGCAGCAACCCCATGAAGGGTGTCTACGAC. The rearrangement links TRBV7-2 to TRBJ1-2; D remains unclear. Read coverage stops 3 residues before the CDR3 terminus; the germline J gene supplies the remainder. CDR3 length: 15 residues. Germline V gene lookup returns CDR1 SGHTA and CDR2 FQGNSA. Complete variable domain (other parts from reference TRBV7-2 and TRBJ1-2): GAGVSQSPSNKVTEKGKDVELRCDPISGHTALYWYRQSLGQGLEFLIYFQGNSAPDKSGLPSDRFSAERTGGSVSTLTIQRTQQEDSAVYLCASSNPMKGVYDYTFGSGTRLTVV.

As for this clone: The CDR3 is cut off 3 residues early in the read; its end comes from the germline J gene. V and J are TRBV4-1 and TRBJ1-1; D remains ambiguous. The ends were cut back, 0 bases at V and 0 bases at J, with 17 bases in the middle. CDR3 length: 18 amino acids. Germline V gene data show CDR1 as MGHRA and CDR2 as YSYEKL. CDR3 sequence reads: CASSQDPRQARMNTEAFF. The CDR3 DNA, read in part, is TGCGCCAGCAGCCAAGATCCCCGTCAGGCCCGAATGAACACTGAA.

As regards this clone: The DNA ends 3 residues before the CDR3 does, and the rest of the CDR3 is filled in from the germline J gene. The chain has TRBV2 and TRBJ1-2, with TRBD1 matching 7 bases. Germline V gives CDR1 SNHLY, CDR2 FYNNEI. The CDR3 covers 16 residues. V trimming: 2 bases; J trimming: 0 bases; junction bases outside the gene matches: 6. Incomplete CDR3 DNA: TGTGCCAGCAGTGAAACCAGGGGGAACTCTAACTATGGC. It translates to CASSETRGNSNYG. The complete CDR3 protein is CASSETRGNSNYGYTF.

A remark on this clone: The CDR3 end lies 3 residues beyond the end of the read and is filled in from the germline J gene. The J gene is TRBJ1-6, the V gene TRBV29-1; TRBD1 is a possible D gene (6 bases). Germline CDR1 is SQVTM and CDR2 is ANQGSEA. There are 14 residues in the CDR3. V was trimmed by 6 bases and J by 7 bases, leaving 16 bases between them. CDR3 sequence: CSVKTQGLNSPLHF. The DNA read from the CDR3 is TGCAGCGTGAAAACACAGGGCTTGAATTCACCC. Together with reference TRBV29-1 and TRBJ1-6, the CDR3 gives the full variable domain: SAVISQKPSRDICQRGTSLTIQCQVDSQVTMMFWYRQQPGQSLTLIATANQGSEATYESGFVIDKFPISRPNLTFSTLTVSNMSPEDSSIYLCSVKTQGLNSPLHFGNGTRLTVT.

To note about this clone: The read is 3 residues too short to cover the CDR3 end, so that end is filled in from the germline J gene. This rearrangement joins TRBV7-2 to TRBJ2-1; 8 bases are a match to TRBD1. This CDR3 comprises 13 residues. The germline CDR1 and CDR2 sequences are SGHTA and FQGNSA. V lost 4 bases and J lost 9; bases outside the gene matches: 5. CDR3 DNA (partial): TGTGCCAGCAGCTGGGACAGGATTGGTGAG. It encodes CASSWDRIGE. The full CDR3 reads CASSWDRIGEQFF. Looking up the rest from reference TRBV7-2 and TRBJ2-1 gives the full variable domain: GAGVSQSPSNKVTEKGKDVELRCDPISGHTALYWYRQSLGQGLEFLIYFQGNSAPDKSGLPSDRFSAERTGGSVSTLTIQRTQQEDSAVYLCASSWDRIGEQFFGPGTRLTVL.